These 13 T cell receptor beta chains were all obtained from the same sample, sequenced in a study of blood T cell repertoires in COVID-19. The method was immunoSEQ multiplex PCR; TCRdb's version includes in-frame clones alone and lacks a portion of them. There are under 250,000 clones in the sample; 87% occur only once, and 2.6% lies in the top ten. The sample was PBMCs or T cells enriched from blood (not recorded which). These receptors were taken from a woman in her thirties with acute COVID-19.

The CDR3 sequence: CASSVEGGALTQYF. For the CDR3, the DNA is TGTGCCAGCAGCGTAGAAGGGGGCGCGTTGACCCAGTACTTC. This chain joins TRBV9 and TRBJ2-5; TRBD1 agrees at 7 bases. CDR1 SGDLS and CDR2 YYNGEE come from the germline V gene. The CDR3 runs 14 residues. V trimming: 0 bases; J trimming: 7 bases; junction bases outside the gene matches: 6.

The chain uses TRBV30 and TRBJ1-6; D is undetermined. The V end lost 8 bases, the J end lost 15 bases, and 14 bases lay between the germline ends. CDR3 length: 10 amino acids. Germline loops: CDR1 GTSNPN, CDR2 SVGIG (reference sequence). CDR3 region: CAGGRGNLHF. The CDR3 bases are TGTGCCGGTGGGCGGGGAAACCTCCACTTT.

V is TRBV5-1 and J is TRBJ1-1; tentative D call: TRBD1 (6 bases). Germline-derived CDR1 and CDR2 are SGHRS and YFSETQ. CDR3 length: 14 amino acids. Trimming removed 0 bases from V and 3 bases from J, with 9 bases in between. In nucleotides, the CDR3 is TGCGCCAGCAGCTTGGAACAGGGCTACACTGAAGCTTTCTTT. It codes for CASSLEQGYTEAFF.

This clone was recorded a few times. The rearrangement links TRBV19 to TRBJ1-1; 9 bases are a match to TRBD1. Per germline, CDR1 LNHDA and CDR2 SQIVND (reference sequence). V dropped 3 bases and J dropped 2; count of bases not matched to a gene: 16. The CDR3 sequence is 19 residues long. The CDR3 region has the DNA TGTGCCAGTAGTATGGGCGGTGTAGGGACAGGGTATGGAAACACTGAAGCTTTCTTT. Translated, it gives CASSMGGVGTGYGNTEAFF.

The chain couples TRBV20-1 to TRBJ2-3, with 11 bases that match TRBD1. There are 15 residues in the CDR3. Germline assignment: CDR1 DFQATT and CDR2 SNEGSKA (reference sequence). Trimming at V came to 3 bases and at J to 3 bases, leaving 5 bases not matched to a gene. DNA of the CDR3: TGCAGTGCTAGTGAGGGACAGGGGGAAACAGATACGCAGTATTTT. It is translated as CSASEGQGETDTQYF.

Here the CDR3 DNA reads TGTGCCAGCAGATGGGACAGGCGACAAGAGACCCAGTACTTC. This encodes CASRWDRRQETQYF. The chain uses TRBV7-2 and TRBJ2-5; 8 nucleotides match TRBD1. The CDR3 consists of 14 residues. V shed 6 bases, J shed 2 bases, and the junction held 5 bases outside the gene matches. Germline values: CDR1 SGHTA, CDR2 FQGNSA.

Comment on this clone: The same CDR3 can be traced to other DNA sequences in this sample. The chain uses TRBV11-2 and TRBJ1-3; D unclear. Trimming took 1 base from V and 0 from J, leaving 4 bases between them. This CDR3 has 14 residues. Per the germline V gene, CDR1 is SGHAT and CDR2 is FQNNGV. The CDR3 nucleotides are TGTGCCAGCAGCTTAGTGAGCTCTGGAAACACCATATATTTT. Translating gives CASSLVSSGNTIYF.

This chain joins TRBV5-1 and TRBJ1-1; D is unresolved. V was shortened by 1 base and J by 4 bases, with 14 bases between the two germline ends. The length of the CDR3 is 15 residues. Germline loops: CDR1 SGHRS, CDR2 YFSETQ. The CDR3 DNA sequence: TGCGCCAGCAGCTTGAGCGAGACTCCCGGCACTGAAGCTTTCTTT. Its protein is CASSLSETPGTEAFF.

The chain couples TRBV28 to TRBJ1-6; TRBD1 might be the D (6 bases). V was trimmed by 7 bases and J by 13 bases, leaving 20 bases between them. This CDR3 has 14 amino acids. Per germline, CDR1 MDHEN and CDR2 SYDVKM. In DNA, the CDR3 is TGTGCCAGCATAAAGCGGGACACCGGTTATCCCCTCCACTTT. Amino acid sequence: CASIKRDTGYPLHF.

This clone was observed a few times. The V and J genes are TRBV7-9 and TRBJ1-2; D gene unclear. V was shortened by 1 base and J by 4 bases, with 13 bases between the two germline ends. The germline gives CDR1 SEHNR, CDR2 FQNEAQ (reference sequence). The CDR3 is made up of 15 amino acids. CDR3 loop: CASSLDLGRSYGYTF. In DNA, the CDR3 is TGTGCCAGCAGCTTAGATCTGGGGAGGAGCTATGGCTACACCTTC.

This clone came up once. The chain has TRBV11-2 and TRBJ1-1; a weak D match, TRBD1 (6 bases). Germline V lookup: CDR1 SGHAT, CDR2 FQNNGV. The CDR3 totals 14 residues. The V end lost 3 bases, the J end lost 4 bases, and 12 bases lay between the germline ends. Here the CDR3 DNA reads TGTGCCAGCAGCTTTCAAGGGGGGGGCACTGAAGCTTTCTTT. Encoded protein: CASSFQGGGTEAFF.

The genes are TRBV15 and TRBJ1-2; possibly TRBD1 for D (5 bases). V was cut by 0 bases and J by 6 bases, with 8 bases left in between. Germline loops: CDR1 LNHNV, CDR2 YYDKDF (reference sequence). The CDR3 loop spans 13 amino acids. The CDR3 coding sequence is TGTGCCACCAGCAGAGACCCGACAGATGGCTACACCTTC. This gives the protein CATSRDPTDGYTF. The whole variable domain, remainder taken from reference TRBV15 and TRBJ1-2, is DAMVIQNPRYQVTQFGKPVTLSCSQTLNHNVMYWYQQKSSQAPKLLFHYYDKDFNNEADTPDNFQSRRPNTSFCFLDIRSPGLGDTAMYLCATSRDPTDGYTFGSGTRLTVV.

This rearrangement joins TRBV2 to TRBJ2-6; 12 positions agree with TRBD1. V dropped 5 bases and J dropped 3; count of bases not matched to a gene: 8. Germline-derived CDR1 and CDR2 are SNHLY and FYNNEI. The CDR3 is 18 amino acids. Here the CDR3 reads CASSLGQGAFSGANVLTF. The CDR3, as DNA: TGTGCCAGCAGTTTGGGACAGGGGGCGTTTAGTGGGGCCAACGTCCTGACTTTC.